One sample yielded the 32 T cell receptor beta chains listed below, sequenced in a study of CD8+CD57+ T cells in acquired aplastic anemia. By flow cytometry, patients selected for sequencing had shown an expansion of CD8+CD57+ cells. Using genomic DNA as the template, TCR beta VDJ and CDR3 profiling was carried out. Each CDR3 protein gets one entry after TCRdb re-called the reads with MiXCR. This table has fewer than 250,000 distinct CDR3 sequences, roughly half appearing once. The sequenced sample was sorted CD4+, CD8+, or CD8+CD57+ T cells (not recorded which) from PBMCs. The receptor set was obtained from a human donor with aplastic anemia.

This clonotype was detected a few times. V and J are TRBV2 and TRBJ1-2; D is uncertain. Germline V lookup: CDR1 SNHLY, CDR2 FYNNEI. This CDR3 spans 14 amino acids. V was shortened by 4 bases and J by 0 bases, with 9 bases between the two germline ends. CDR3 region: CASSVGVSNYGYTF. CDR3 DNA: TGTGCCAGCAGTGTGGGAGTCTCTAACTATGGCTACACCTTC.

On this clonotype: At one end the junction does not follow the germline gene, possibly because of a read error. CDR3 DNA sequence: TGTGACAGCAGCCCAGTAGTGGGGGGGTTCGAAGAGACCCAGTACTTC. Translated: CDSSPVVGGFEETQYF. The chain combines TRBV7-8 with TRBJ2-5; the match to TRBD2 covers 7 bases. The CDR3 is made up of 16 amino acids. CDR1 and CDR2 from the germline V gene are SGHVS and FQNEAQ.

This clonotype was detected only a few times. The germline gene is not matched at one end of the junction; a read error may be the cause. The chain joins TRBV4-1 to TRBJ2-1; 8 bases line up with TRBD2. From germline, CDR1 is MGHRA and CDR2 YSYEKL. This CDR3 region has 13 residues. CDR3 coding DNA: TGCGCCAGCGGCCACCCTAGCGGGAATGAGCAGTTCTTC. This codes for CASGHPSGNEQFF.

This clonotype was observed a single time. The rearrangement links TRBV7-9 to TRBJ2-5; weak D call: TRBD1 (5 bases). CDR1 SEHNR and CDR2 FQNEAQ come from the germline V gene (reference sequence). This CDR3 is built from 11 residues. This CDR3 is CTDRQQETQYF. DNA of the CDR3: TGTACCGACAGACAACAAGAGACCCAGTACTTC.

The CDR3: CASSLAGYSNQPQHF. DNA of the CDR3: TGCGCCAGCAGCTTGGCCGGGTATAGCAATCAGCCCCAGCATTTT. V and J are TRBV5-1 and TRBJ1-5; D unclear. The CDR3 is 15 residues long. Germline CDR1 SGHRS, CDR2 YFSETQ. V was pared by 0 bases and J by 0 bases, with 7 bases between.

The rearrangement uses TRBV29-1 and TRBJ2-7; 7 bases match TRBD1. This CDR3 has 12 amino acids. CDR1 and CDR2 from the germline V gene are SQVTM and ANQGSEA. The V gene end was trimmed by 3 bases and the J gene end by 6 bases; junction bases not matched to a gene: 5. The CDR3: CSVEAGGFEQYF. The CDR3 DNA sequence: TGCAGCGTTGAGGCAGGGGGATTCGAGCAGTACTTC.

This clonotype has only a few counts. The V call is TRBV19, the J call TRBJ1-5, with TRBD1 as a possible D gene (5 bases). The ends were cut back, 8 bases at V and 11 bases at J, with 25 bases in the middle. Looked up from germline, CDR1 is LNHDA and CDR2 is SQIVND (reference sequence). CDR3 length: 15 amino acids. The CDR3 region is CASVGQGDEGMAQHF. CDR3 nucleotide sequence: TGTGCCAGTGTCGGACAAGGGGACGAGGGGATGGCCCAGCATTTT.

On this clonotype itself: The conserved phenylalanine or tryptophan is not found at the CDR3 terminus, so this likely reflects a read error. The limits of the CDR3 on the DNA are not certain, so only TCRdb's listed CDR3 is given. The V and J genes are TRBV7-8 and TRBJ2-6. In germline, CDR1 is SGHVS, CDR2 FQNEAQ. With termini counted, the CDR3 has 8 amino acids. CDR3 protein: CASSVRTS.

Worth noting for this clonotype: Because the CDR3 is missing its conserved closing phenylalanine or tryptophan, this is likely a read error. The chain is built from TRBV27 and TRBJ2-7, with no clear D. Trimming cost V 2 bases and J 0 bases, with 8 bases left between them. Per germline, CDR1 MNHEY and CDR2 SMNVEV (reference sequence). This CDR3 is 14 amino acids long. As DNA, the CDR3 is TGTGCCAGCAGTTTAAGGGAACTCTCCTACGAGCAGTACTCC. Its protein is CASSLRELSYEQYS.

This clonotype is a singleton in its sample. A read error may explain this, as a much larger clone is one base away. The chain joins TRBV6-5 to TRBJ1-6; tentative D call: TRBD1 (5 bases). V was shortened by 0 bases and J by 4 bases, with 16 bases between the two germline ends. CDR1 MNHEY and CDR2 SVGAGI come from the germline V gene. The CDR3 runs to 18 residues. CDR3 sequence: CASSYSYGRQGYNSPLHF. The CDR3 DNA sequence: TGTGCCAGCAGTTACTCGTACGGGCGGCAGGGATATAATTCACCCCTCCACTTT.

Details on this clonotype: The conserved closing phenylalanine or tryptophan is absent in this CDR3, likely reflecting a read error. The DNA is omitted, as the CDR3 cannot be located on it reliably, and the CDR3 follows TCRdb's listing. The chain couples TRBV10-3 to TRBJ2-2; the D call TRBD1 from the table was never checked on the DNA. Inclusive of both ends, the CDR3 amounts to 14 amino acids. Germline CDR1 ENHRY, CDR2 SYGVKD. CDR3 loop: CAISDRVNTGELCA.

V and J are TRBV27 and TRBJ1-5; TRBD1 might be the D (6 bases). V lost 5 bases and J lost 7, with 12 bases in between. The CDR3 covers 13 residues. Germline values: CDR1 MNHEY, CDR2 SMNVEV (reference sequence). The CDR3 DNA follows: TGTGCCAGCAGTCCGGGACAATACCAGCCCCAGCATTTT. Encoded protein: CASSPGQYQPQHF.

The CDR3 protein is CSVTPGTGGKGYTF. The CDR3 DNA is TGCAGCGTCACCCCCGGGACAGGGGGCAAGGGCTACACCTTC. The chain has TRBV29-1 and TRBJ1-2; TRBD1 agrees at 12 bases. Germline loops: CDR1 SQVTM, CDR2 ANQGSEA. The ends lost 6 bases at V and 8 bases at J; junction bases unmatched: 10. This CDR3 has 14 amino acids. Complete variable domain (other parts from reference TRBV29-1 and TRBJ1-2): SAVISQKPSRDICQRGTSLTIQCQVDSQVTMMFWYRQQPGQSLTLIATANQGSEATYESGFVIDKFPISRPNLTFSTLTVSNMSPEDSSIYLCSVTPGTGGKGYTFGSGTRLTVV.

This clonotype turned up a few times. The V and J genes are TRBV30 and TRBJ2-7; TRBD1 matches 8 bases. The CDR3 loop spans 11 amino acids. V was clipped by 3 bases and J by 7 bases; unmatched bases: 2. Per the germline V gene, CDR1 is GTSNPN and CDR2 is SVGIG (reference sequence). The CDR3, as DNA: TGTGCCTGGAGACAGGGGGTAGAGCAGTACTTC. It specifies CAWRQGVEQYF.

The chain uses TRBV19 and TRBJ1-2, with 9 bases lining up with TRBD1. This CDR3 has 13 amino acids. Germline values: CDR1 LNHDA, CDR2 SQIVND (reference sequence). V shed 11 bases, J shed 6 bases, and the junction held 10 bases outside the gene matches. The CDR3 spells CASGTGTFHGYTF. The CDR3 DNA follows: TGTGCCTCCGGGACAGGGACCTTCCATGGCTACACCTTC.

Turning to this clonotype: Just one base apart from a much larger clone, this may be a read error. The V call is TRBV12-5, the J call TRBJ1-1; D is unresolved. The CDR3 has 11 residues. Germline V lookup: CDR1 LGHNT, CDR2 FRNRAP. This CDR3 reads CASKPSTEAFF. CDR3 DNA: TGTGCCAGCAAACCGAGCACTGAAGCTTTCTTT.

The table lists this clonotype with many counts. The rearrangement uses TRBV3-1 and TRBJ2-5, with D possibly matching TRBD2 (5 bases). Germline loops: CDR1 LGHDT, CDR2 YNNKEL (reference sequence). The V gene lost 5 bases and the J gene lost 1 base, with 11 bases spanning the gap. The CDR3 is 14 amino acids. CDR3 DNA sequence: TGTGCCAGCAGCAAGACAAGCGGCCAAGAGACCCAGTACTTC. Translating gives CASSKTSGQETQYF.

J is TRBJ2-7 and V is TRBV6-2 or TRBV6-3, with D possibly being TRBD1 or TRBD2 (7 bases each). The ends were cut back, 2 bases at V and 2 bases at J, with 22 bases in the middle. The germline V gene has CDR1 MNHEY and CDR2 SVGEGT. The CDR3 length is 18 residues. The CDR3 sequence: CASSYIGGRGRFPYEQYF. The CDR3 region has the DNA TGTGCCAGCAGTTACATAGGGGGGAGGGGGCGCTTCCCCTACGAGCAGTACTTC.

CDR3 DNA sequence: TGTGCCAGCAGGAACCATGAGCAGTTCTTC. Its translation is CASRNHEQFF. The gene calls are TRBV7-9 and TRBJ2-1; D not resolved. V lost 6 bases, J lost 8 bases, and 5 bases lay in between. The CDR3 consists of 10 residues. Germline CDR1 SEHNR, CDR2 FQNEAQ (reference sequence).

This clonotype has a handful of counts. A junction end diverges from the germline sequence, so it may reflect a read error. CDR3 DNA sequence: TGCGCCGGCAGCCACTTGGGGGAGATTAACTATGGCTACACCTTC. The encoded protein is CAGSHLGEINYGYTF. The J gene is TRBJ1-2, the V gene TRBV4-1, with D possibly TRBD1 on 5 matching bases. This CDR3 region has 15 residues. Germline assignment: CDR1 MGHRA and CDR2 YSYEKL.

The chain is built from TRBV30 and TRBJ1-5, with D possibly being TRBD1 (5 bases). There are 13 residues in the CDR3. Trimming removed 1 base from V and 4 bases from J, with 8 bases in between. Germline CDR1 GTSNPN, CDR2 SVGIG (reference sequence). For the CDR3, the DNA is TGTGCCTGGAGTGCAGCAGGGAATCAGCCCCAGCATTTT. Its protein is CAWSAAGNQPQHF.

The sample holds many counts of this clonotype. The genes are TRBV4-2 and TRBJ1-1; 8 bases map to TRBD1. J was trimmed by 6 bases and V by 5 bases; bases with no gene match: 8. There are 14 residues in the CDR3. Germline CDR1 LGHNA, CDR2 YNFKEQ. The CDR3 protein is CASSTRTGKAEAFF. As DNA, the CDR3 is TGTGCCAGCAGCACCAGGACAGGGAAGGCTGAAGCTTTCTTT.

The chain joins TRBV7-6 to TRBJ2-7; D is possibly TRBD1 or TRBD2 (5 bases each). The ends were cut back, 3 bases at V and 2 bases at J, with 17 bases in the middle. Germline assignment: CDR1 SGHVS and CDR2 FNYEAQ. The CDR3 runs to 16 residues. This CDR3 reads CASSFSPRDLTYEQYF. In DNA form, the CDR3 reads TGTGCCAGCAGCTTTTCGCCCAGGGACCTCACCTACGAGCAGTACTTC.

This clonotype was counted many times. V is TRBV14 and J is TRBJ1-4; 8 nucleotides agree with TRBD1. V shed 4 bases and J 2 bases; nucleotides not matched to a gene: 3. Germline V gene lookup returns CDR1 SGHDN and CDR2 FVKESK. CDR3 length equals 15 residues. The CDR3 DNA follows: TGTGCCAGCAGCCTCGGACAGGGTACTAATGAAAAACTGTTTTTT. Encoded protein: CASSLGQGTNEKLFF.

This chain connects TRBV3-1 to TRBJ2-5; no clear D gene. The V and J ends lost 1 base and 0 bases respectively, with 3 bases between them. The germline V gene has CDR1 LGHDT and CDR2 YNNKEL (reference sequence). The CDR3 is 13 amino acids. As DNA, the CDR3 is TGTGCCAGCAGCCAAGGATACCAAGAGACCCAGTACTTC. Translated, it gives CASSQGYQETQYF.

The V gene is TRBV7-9, the J gene TRBJ2-5; D not certain. CDR1 and CDR2 from the germline V gene are SEHNR and FQNEAQ (reference sequence). The V end lost 4 bases, the J end lost 1 base, and 13 bases lay between the germline ends. The CDR3 runs 15 residues. In DNA form, the CDR3 reads TGTGCCAGCAGCTCCCAACACAGTACCCAAGAGACCCAGTACTTC. This sequence encodes CASSSQHSTQETQYF.

The rearrangement joins TRBV6-5 to TRBJ1-6; tentative D call: TRBD1 (5 bases). Between the trimmed V and J ends, which lost 2 bases and 8 bases, there was a span of 13 bases. The CDR3 covers 15 residues. The germline V gene has CDR1 MNHEY and CDR2 SVGAGI. The CDR3 loop reads CASSYQLGADSPLHF. CDR3 DNA: TGTGCCAGCAGTTACCAATTAGGGGCGGATTCACCCCTCCACTTT.

This clonotype appeared a few times. The chain couples TRBV27 to TRBJ2-7, with TRBD2 as a possible D gene (6 bases). Per germline, CDR1 MNHEY and CDR2 SMNVEV (reference sequence). The CDR3 is 13 residues long. Trimming shortened V by 3 bases and J by 6 bases, and 12 bases separated the two germline ends. CDR3 sequence (DNA): TGTGCCAGCAGTTTTTCGGGAGTGCGCGAGCAGTACTTC. Translated, it gives CASSFSGVREQYF.

This clonotype was observed at least ten times. This chain links TRBV7-9 with TRBJ2-1, with 7 bases that match TRBD2. V dropped 5 bases and J dropped 0; count of bases not matched to a gene: 4. Looked up from germline, CDR1 is SEHNR and CDR2 is FQNEAQ (reference sequence). The CDR3 has 15 residues. The CDR3 DNA follows: TGTGCCAGCAGCCCAAGCGGGGACTCCTACAATGAGCAGTTCTTC. It encodes CASSPSGDSYNEQFF.

The rearrangement joins TRBV7-2 to TRBJ2-7; 13 bases match TRBD2. CDR1 is SGHTA and CDR2 is FQGNSA in the germline V gene. The CDR3 runs 15 residues. V trimming: 2 bases; J trimming: 4 bases; junction bases outside the gene matches: 2. The CDR3 bases are TGTGCCAGCAGCTTAAGACTAGCGGGGGGATACGAGCAGTACTTC. The encoded protein is CASSLRLAGGYEQYF.

This clonotype was seen many times. This CDR3 reads CAWSGGDGTEAFF. The DNA of the CDR3 is TGTGCCTGGAGTGGAGGGGATGGCACTGAAGCTTTCTTT. V is TRBV30 and J is TRBJ1-1; D is perhaps TRBD1 (5 bases). Germline values: CDR1 GTSNPN, CDR2 SVGIG (reference sequence). With 1 base removed from V and 4 bases from J, the gap between germline ends came to 10 bases. CDR3 size: 13 residues.

V gene TRBV12-3 or TRBV12-4 combines with J gene TRBJ1-2; perhaps TRBD1 as D (5 bases). Trimming cost V 5 bases and J 5 bases, with 15 bases left between them. The CDR3 spans 14 residues. CDR3 amino acids: CASSPLKGRYGYTF. The CDR3 DNA reads TGTGCCAGCAGTCCACTGAAGGGGAGGTATGGCTACACCTTC.